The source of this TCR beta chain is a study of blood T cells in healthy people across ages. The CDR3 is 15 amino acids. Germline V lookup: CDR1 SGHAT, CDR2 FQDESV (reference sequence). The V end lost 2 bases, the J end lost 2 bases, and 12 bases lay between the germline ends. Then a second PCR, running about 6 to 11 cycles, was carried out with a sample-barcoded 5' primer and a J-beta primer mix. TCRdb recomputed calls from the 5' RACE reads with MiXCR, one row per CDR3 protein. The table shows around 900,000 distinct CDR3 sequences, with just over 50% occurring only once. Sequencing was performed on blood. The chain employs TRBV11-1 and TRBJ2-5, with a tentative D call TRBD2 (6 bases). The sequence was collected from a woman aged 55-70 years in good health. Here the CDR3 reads CASSLLGTLQETQYF. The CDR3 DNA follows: TGTGCCAGCAGCTTACTCGGGACTCTACAAGAGACCCAGTACTTC. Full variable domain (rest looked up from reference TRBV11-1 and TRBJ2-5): EAEVAQSPRYKITEKSQAVAFWCDPISGHATLYWYRQILGQGPELLVQFQDESVVDDSQLPKDRFSAERLKGVDSTLKIQPAELGDSAMYLCASSLLGTLQETQYFGPGTRLLVL.